This entry features one T cell receptor (beta chain) sequence. These data belong to a study of T cell responses to AZD1222 COVID-19 vaccine. Sequenced by immunoSEQ multiplex PCR; TCRdb stores in-frame clones only, minus some. The table has some 130,000 clones, about nine tenths seen once. Trimming took off 1 base at V and 9 bases at J, with 7 bases between the two ends. Per germline, CDR1 LNHNV and CDR2 YYDKDF (reference sequence). The CDR3 totals 12 residues. The source material was peripheral blood, sampled 28 days after the second AZD1222 dose. The receptor was derived from an adult who received the AZD1222 COVID-19 vaccine. The chain carries TRBV15 and TRBJ2-1; either TRBD1 or TRBD2 may supply D (6 bases each). The CDR3 here is CATSRAGAEQFF. DNA for the CDR3: TGTGCCACCAGCAGAGCGGGGGCTGAGCAGTTCTTC.